Included here is one TCR beta chain sequence, with context. Antigen specificity is unknown. This specimen comes from a study of cytomegalovirus exposure and HLA in healthy donors. Points from the study as a whole: Association of a missense DCLRE1C variant with TCR beta V- and J-gene trimming was reported in a later analysis. Among TCR beta chains, those listed as cytomegalovirus-associated numbered over 150. Reportedly, cytomegalovirus status was diagnosed with high sensitivity and specificity.

Germline V gene sequence: CDR1 SGHTA, CDR2 FQGNSA. Trimming took off 1 base at V and 3 bases at J, with 5 bases between the two ends. CDR3 length: 13 amino acids. In the PCR, 60 Vbeta and 13 Jbeta primers were used. The table came from immunoSEQ multiplex PCR; TCRdb's copy has only in-frame clones and leaves some out. The table has 150,000 to 250,000 clones, 60% to 85% seen once. What was sequenced was PBMCs. V gene TRBV7-2 combines with J gene TRBJ2-3; unclear D gene. The receptor was derived from a girl aged 5 to 17 in good health and CMV-seropositive. The DNA of the CDR3 is TGTGCCAGCAGCTTAGAAGCGACAGATACGCAGTATTTT. Translating it yields CASSLEATDTQYF.